Each of the 9 T cell receptor beta chains below was sequenced from the same sample in a study of T cells in localized non-small cell lung cancer (dated by TCRdb to 2020 to 2022). Receptors were amplified or captured by the immunoSEQ multiplex PCR assay. The clones in this table, taken by TCRdb from immuneACCESS, are in-frame only. Not every clone is retained; where verified, under half of the shortfall comes from an unresolved V gene, and the cause of the rest is unknown. In this sample the table shows some 30,000 clones, roughly 87% of which occur a single time. Of the sample, around 17% is held by the ten largest clones. This specimen consisted of peripheral blood mononuclear cells, obtained before any cancer treatment. The receptors stem from a man aged 40-75 years with stage III lung adenocarcinoma.

J is TRBJ1-1 and V is TRBV30, with D possibly matching TRBD1 (5 bases). Germline loops: CDR1 GTSNPN, CDR2 SVGIG (reference sequence). The CDR3 sequence is 13 residues long. Trimming removed 4 bases from V and 3 bases from J, with 12 bases in between. In DNA form, the CDR3 reads TGTGCCTGGAAGGGCCGGGGCTACACTGAAGCTTTCTTT. Translating gives CAWKGRGYTEAFF.

This chain uses TRBV5-4 with TRBJ1-1; D is ambiguous. The CDR3 is made up of 14 amino acids. CDR1 is SGHNT and CDR2 is YYREEE in the germline V gene (reference sequence). V dropped 4 bases and J dropped 1 base, with 11 bases sitting between them. CDR3 sequence reads: CASSLEWGNTEAFF. The CDR3 coding sequence is TGTGCCAGCAGCCTAGAGTGGGGGAACACTGAAGCTTTCTTT.

V usage is TRBV5-1 and J usage is TRBJ1-1; D is possibly TRBD1 (5 bases). Germline values: CDR1 SGHRS, CDR2 YFSETQ. V was clipped by 5 bases and J by 0 bases, with 11 bases between them. CDR3 length: 14 amino acids. The CDR3 reads CASSLGGVNTEAFF. The CDR3 DNA sequence: TGCGCCAGCAGTCTCGGGGGGGTGAACACTGAAGCTTTCTTT. The full variable domain, rest sourced from reference TRBV5-1 and TRBJ1-1, is KAGVTQTPRYLIKTRGQQVTLSCSPISGHRSVSWYQQTPGQGLQFLFEYFSETQRNKGNFPGRFSGRQFSNSRSEMNVSTLELGDSALYLCASSLGGVNTEAFFGQGTRLTVV.

The CDR3 nucleotides are TGTGCCAGCAGCTCGGGACAGGGAGGTCGGGAGACCCAGTACTTC. This gives the protein CASSSGQGGRETQYF. This chain uses TRBV11-1 with TRBJ2-5; 9 bases fit TRBD1. V trimming: 4 bases; J trimming: 5 bases; junction bases outside the gene matches: 8. The germline gives CDR1 SGHAT, CDR2 FQDESV (reference sequence). The CDR3 runs 15 residues.

This chain joins TRBV11-2 and TRBJ2-3, with 7 bases identical to TRBD2. CDR3 length equals 16 residues. Looked up from germline, CDR1 is SGHAT and CDR2 is FQNNGV. V gave up 0 bases and J gave up 6 bases; unmatched junction bases: 9. The CDR3 here is CASSLDSSWGGDTQYF. The CDR3 DNA follows: TGTGCCAGCAGCTTAGATAGCTCTTGGGGAGGGGATACGCAGTATTTT.

V gene TRBV6-5 combines with J gene TRBJ2-7; possibly TRBD1 for D (6 bases). The CDR3 totals 14 residues. The germline V gene encodes CDR1 MNHEY and CDR2 SVGAGI. V lost 5 bases to trimming and J lost 2 bases, with 13 bases between them. The CDR3 protein is CASSTLGTTYEQYF. For the CDR3, the DNA is TGTGCCAGCAGTACTTTGGGGACAACCTACGAGCAGTACTTC.

This clone has only one observation. The rearrangement uses TRBV7-9 and TRBJ2-3, with D possibly TRBD2 on 5 matching bases. Germline V gene sequence: CDR1 SEHNR, CDR2 FQNEAQ (reference sequence). V lost 9 bases and J 0 bases, leaving 10 bases between the germline ends. The CDR3 consists of 13 residues. CDR3 loop: CARGGPSTDTQYF. CDR3 nucleotides: TGTGCCAGAGGAGGACCAAGCACAGATACGCAGTATTTT.

V is TRBV5-6 and J is TRBJ1-2, with TRBD1 matching 9 bases. V was clipped by 5 bases and J by 4 bases; unmatched bases: 9. The CDR3 is 15 amino acids. Germline CDR1 and CDR2: SGHDT and YYEEEE. DNA of the CDR3: TGTGCCAGCAGATACCGGGACAGGGAACCCTATGGCTACACCTTC. Translated: CASRYRDREPYGYTF.

The CDR3 sequence is CASSKHLRTTTSSYNSPLHF. The DNA of the CDR3 is TGTGCCAGCAGCAAACACCTAAGGACCACAACTAGCTCCTATAATTCACCCCTCCACTTT. The rearrangement uses TRBV21-1 and TRBJ1-6. TRBV21-1 is shown as a pseudogene. The length of the CDR3 is 20 residues.